Each of the 23 T cell receptor beta chains below was sequenced from the same sample in a study of cytomegalovirus exposure and HLA in healthy donors. PCR used 60 Vbeta primers and 13 Jbeta primers. Only in-frame clones appear in the TCRdb table, and some are missing; sequencing was by immunoSEQ multiplex PCR. This sample contains about 160,000 clones. Sequenced material: PBMCs. These receptors were taken from a woman aged 50 to 65 in good health and CMV-seronegative.

CDR3 bases: TGTGCCAGCAGCTTCGGGGACAGCTATAATTCACCCCTCCACTTT. Its protein is CASSFGDSYNSPLHF. The V gene is TRBV7-2, the J gene TRBJ1-6, with 7 bases lining up with TRBD1. The ends lost 3 bases at V and 3 bases at J; junction bases unmatched: 2. Germline CDR1 is SGHTA and CDR2 is FQGNSA. This CDR3 region has 15 residues.

V gene TRBV7-9 combines with J gene TRBJ2-1; perhaps TRBD1 as D (6 bases). The V gene's germline CDR1 is SEHNR and CDR2 FQNEAQ (reference sequence). CDR3 length: 16 amino acids. Trimming cost V 5 bases and J 0 bases, with 14 bases left between them. CDR3 nucleotide sequence: TGTGCCAGCAGCCCCGTCGGACAGAGCTCCTACAATGAGCAGTTCTTC. Translated: CASSPVGQSSYNEQFF.

The V gene is TRBV2, the J gene TRBJ2-5; D is ambiguous. The germline V gene encodes CDR1 SNHLY and CDR2 FYNNEI. Between the trimmed V and J ends, which lost 3 bases and 4 bases, there was a span of 9 bases. The CDR3 totals 13 residues. Written as DNA, the CDR3 is TGTGCCAGCAGTGATGTCAGTGGAGAGACCCAGTACTTC. This translates into CASSDVSGETQYF.

About this clone itself: The sample has other DNA sequences that encode this CDR3 too. The chain uses TRBV19 and TRBJ2-7; 9 bases are shared with TRBD1. V lost 5 bases to trimming and J lost 5 bases; unmatched junction nucleotides: 13. The CDR3 sequence is 16 residues long. Germline CDR1 LNHDA, CDR2 SQIVND (reference sequence). CDR3 residues: CASSASAGTGRNEQYF. The CDR3 region has the DNA TGTGCCAGTAGTGCCTCGGCCGGGACAGGGCGGAACGAGCAGTACTTC.

This rearrangement joins TRBV7-6 to TRBJ2-1, with 11 bases lining up with TRBD1. The V gene's germline CDR1 is SGHVS and CDR2 FNYEAQ. V gave up 0 bases and J gave up 8 bases; unmatched junction bases: 3. The length of the CDR3 is 15 residues. CDR3 coding DNA: TGTGCCAGCAGCTTAGCCGGGACAGGGGGACATGAGCAGTTCTTC. This gives the protein CASSLAGTGGHEQFF.

The V gene is TRBV4-1, the J gene TRBJ1-4; the D gene is possibly TRBD1 (6 bases). The CDR3 spans 16 residues. The germline V gene encodes CDR1 MGHRA and CDR2 YSYEKL. Between the trimmed V and J ends, which lost 0 bases and 7 bases, there was a span of 15 bases. This CDR3 is CASSQEALGAGEKLFF. The DNA for the CDR3 is TGCGCCAGCAGCCAAGAAGCTCTGGGGGCTGGTGAAAAACTGTTTTTT.

The rearrangement links TRBV5-1 to TRBJ2-7; TRBD1 is a possible D gene (5 bases). Germline CDR1 SGHRS, CDR2 YFSETQ. This CDR3 is built from 16 residues. V was pared by 4 bases and J by 0 bases, with 17 bases between. CDR3 protein: CASSTEGHPSSYEQYF. CDR3 DNA sequence: TGCGCCAGCAGCACAGAAGGACATCCGAGCTCCTACGAGCAGTACTTC.

The gene calls are TRBV4-1 and TRBJ2-7, with a weak D call TRBD1 (6 bases). Between the trimmed V and J ends, which lost 0 bases and 6 bases, there was a span of 15 bases. The CDR3 extends over 15 amino acids. Germline loops: CDR1 MGHRA, CDR2 YSYEKL. Written as DNA, the CDR3 is TGCGCCAGCAGCCAAGATAGTCAGGGGAAGGGCGAGCAGTACTTC. The encoded protein is CASSQDSQGKGEQYF.

The J gene is TRBJ2-3, the V gene TRBV6-6; D might be TRBD2 (6 bases). Germline V lookup: CDR1 MNHNY, CDR2 SVGAGI (reference sequence). V dropped 1 base and J dropped 4 bases, with 9 bases sitting between them. The CDR3 spans 14 residues. CDR3 sequence: CASSYWRVADTQYF. In DNA form, the CDR3 reads TGTGCCAGCAGTTACTGGAGGGTTGCAGATACGCAGTATTTT.

The CDR3 loop is CASSTHSRDRVYEQYF. The CDR3 nucleotides read TGTGCCAGCAGCACTCACAGCCGGGACAGGGTTTACGAGCAGTACTTC. The chain links TRBV14 to TRBJ2-7; TRBD1 agrees at 9 bases. The CDR3 has 16 amino acids. Unmatched junction bases numbered 12, after V lost 5 bases and J lost 4 bases. CDR1 is SGHDN and CDR2 is FVKESK in the germline V gene.

The rearrangement links TRBV4-1 to TRBJ2-2, with 8 bases lining up with TRBD2. The CDR3 totals 17 residues. Trimming removed 1 base from V and 7 bases from J; junction bases left unmatched: 11. CDR1 is MGHRA and CDR2 is YSYEKL in the germline V gene. DNA of the CDR3: TGCGCCAGCAGCCAAGCCTATGGCGGGGGGATCGGCGGGGAGCTGTTTTTT. This gives the protein CASSQAYGGGIGGELFF.

A remark on this clone: Other DNA sequences of this sample code for an identical CDR3. The rearrangement joins TRBV4-1 to TRBJ2-7, with D perhaps matching TRBD1 (7 bases). Germline CDR1 reads MGHRA; CDR2 reads YSYEKL. Trimming took off 0 bases at V and 2 bases at J, with 8 bases between the two ends. The CDR3 spans 14 residues. CDR3 DNA: TGCGCCAGCAGCCAAGACAGGGGGGCCTACGAGCAGTACTTC. As protein: CASSQDRGAYEQYF.

The J gene is TRBJ2-2, the V gene TRBV6-1; 9 nucleotides align to TRBD2. CDR1 and CDR2 from the germline V gene are MNHNS and SASEGT. The CDR3 has 15 amino acids. J was trimmed by 5 bases and V by 7 bases; bases with no gene match: 8. The CDR3 spells CASISSAGGTGELFF. In DNA form, the CDR3 reads TGTGCCAGCATTTCGTCGGCGGGGGGGACCGGGGAGCTGTTTTTT.

V usage is TRBV7-6 and J usage is TRBJ2-1; 8 bases line up with TRBD2. Germline V gives CDR1 SGHVS, CDR2 FNYEAQ. The V segment lost 1 base and the J segment 10 bases; nucleotides outside the gene matches: 9. This CDR3 comprises 15 residues. CDR3: CASSLEGLGGREQFF. The CDR3 nucleotides are TGTGCCAGCAGCTTAGAGGGACTAGGGGGTAGGGAGCAGTTCTTC.

The rearrangement joins TRBV7-2 to TRBJ1-1; D uncertain. CDR3 length equals 14 residues. Germline assignment: CDR1 SGHTA and CDR2 FQGNSA. V was shortened by 3 bases and J by 3 bases, with 11 bases between the two germline ends. The CDR3 reads CASSFGGRYTEAFF. CDR3 DNA sequence: TGTGCCAGCAGCTTCGGAGGGAGGTACACTGAAGCTTTCTTT.

The chain links TRBV6-5 to TRBJ1-6; perhaps TRBD1 as D (6 bases). CDR1 and CDR2 (germline): MNHEY, SVGAGI. The V end was cut by 0 bases, the J end by 7 bases, with 13 bases between. The CDR3 covers 16 residues. CDR3 sequence (DNA): TGTGCCAGCAGTTACTCGACATCGGACAGAAATTCACCCCTCCACTTT. Translating it yields CASSYSTSDRNSPLHF.

The chain recombines TRBV7-9 with TRBJ2-7, with 9 bases fitting TRBD2. Germline CDR1 reads SEHNR; CDR2 reads FQNEAQ (reference sequence). Germline trimming cut 5 bases from V and 0 bases from J; bases unmatched to any gene: 5. The CDR3 is made up of 15 amino acids. CDR3: CASSTIAGASYEQYF. CDR3 nucleotides: TGTGCCAGCAGCACTATAGCGGGAGCCTCCTACGAGCAGTACTTC.

The chain carries TRBV6-6 and TRBJ1-5; TRBD1 matches 10 bases. The germline V gene encodes CDR1 MNHNY and CDR2 SVGAGI (reference sequence). The CDR3 runs 15 residues. V trimming: 6 bases; J trimming: 2 bases; junction bases outside the gene matches: 4. CDR3 protein: CASRAGTGGNQPQHF. DNA for the CDR3: TGTGCCAGCAGGGCCGGGACAGGGGGCAATCAGCCCCAGCATTTT.

J is TRBJ2-2 and V is TRBV18; D not certain. The CDR3 length is 15 residues. CDR1 and CDR2 from the germline V gene are KGHSH and LQKENI. The germline V and J ends were trimmed by 4 bases and 5 bases, with 14 bases remaining between them. CDR3 region: CASSLQLPETGELFF. In DNA form, the CDR3 reads TGTGCCAGCTCACTACAGCTGCCCGAGACCGGGGAGCTGTTTTTT.

The CDR3 DNA reads TGTGCCAGCAGCAAGGGAGCCGGGGAGCTGTTTTTT. Its translation: CASSKGAGELFF. V is TRBV9 and J is TRBJ2-2; D is perhaps TRBD2 (5 bases). CDR3 size: 12 residues. CDR1 and CDR2 from the germline V gene are SGDLS and YYNGEE. The V end lost 4 bases, the J end lost 6 bases, and 7 bases lay between the germline ends. Combining the CDR3 with reference TRBV9 and TRBJ2-2 gives the whole variable domain DSGVTQTPKHLITATGQRVTLRCSPRSGDLSVYWYQQSLDQGLQFLIQYYNGEERAKGNILERFSAQQFPDLHSELNLSSLELGDSALYFCASSKGAGELFFGEGSRLTVL.

This chain joins TRBV7-9 and TRBJ2-6, with D possibly matching TRBD1 (5 bases). This CDR3 spans 19 amino acids. Trimming stripped 10 bases from V and 1 base from J, with 26 bases between. Per the germline V gene, CDR1 is SEHNR and CDR2 is FQNEAQ (reference sequence). The CDR3 sequence: CAIPRGPVGPNSGANVLTF. In nucleotides, the CDR3 is TGTGCCATCCCACGAGGTCCTGTGGGGCCAAATTCTGGGGCCAACGTCCTGACTTTC.

This chain connects TRBV28 to TRBJ1-3; no firm D call. V was shortened by 2 bases and J by 8 bases, with 7 bases between the two germline ends. CDR3 length: 12 amino acids. Germline CDR1 is MDHEN and CDR2 is SYDVKM. CDR3 sequence (DNA): TGTGCCAGCAGTTTACGAGGAGACACCATATATTTT. Translated, it gives CASSLRGDTIYF.

About this clone itself: The identical CDR3 is also encoded by other nucleotide sequences in the sample. The chain has TRBV18 and TRBJ1-2; possibly TRBD1 for D (6 bases). The CDR3 is 12 amino acids. Germline CDR1 reads KGHSH; CDR2 reads LQKENI. V shed 6 bases and J shed 4 bases, with 9 bases lying between them. For the CDR3, the DNA is TGTGCCAGCTCCCCGGACAGCTATGGCTACACCTTC. It translates to CASSPDSYGYTF.